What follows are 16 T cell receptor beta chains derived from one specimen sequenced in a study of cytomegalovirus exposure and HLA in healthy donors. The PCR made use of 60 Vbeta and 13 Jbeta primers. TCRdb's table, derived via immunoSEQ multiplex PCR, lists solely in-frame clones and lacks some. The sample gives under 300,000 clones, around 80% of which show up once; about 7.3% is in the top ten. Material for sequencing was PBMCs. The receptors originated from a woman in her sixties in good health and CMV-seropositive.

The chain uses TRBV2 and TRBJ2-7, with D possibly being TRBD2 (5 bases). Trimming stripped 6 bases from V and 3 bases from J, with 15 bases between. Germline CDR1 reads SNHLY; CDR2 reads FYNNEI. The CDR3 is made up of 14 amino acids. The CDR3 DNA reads TGTGCCAGCAGACATAGGACCGGGATCTACGAGCAGTACTTC. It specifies CASRHRTGIYEQYF. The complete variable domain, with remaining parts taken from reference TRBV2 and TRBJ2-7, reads EPEVTQTPSHQVTQMGQEVILRCVPISNHLYFYWYRQILGQKVEFLVSFYNNEISEKSEIFDDQFSVERPDGSNFTLKIRSTKLEDSAMYFCASRHRTGIYEQYFGPGTRLTVT.

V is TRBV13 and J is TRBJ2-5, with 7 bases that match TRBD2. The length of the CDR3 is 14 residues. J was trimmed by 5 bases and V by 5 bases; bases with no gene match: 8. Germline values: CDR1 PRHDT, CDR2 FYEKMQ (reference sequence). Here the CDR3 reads CASSLGGDWETQYF. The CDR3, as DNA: TGTGCCAGCAGCCTTGGGGGGGACTGGGAGACCCAGTACTTC.

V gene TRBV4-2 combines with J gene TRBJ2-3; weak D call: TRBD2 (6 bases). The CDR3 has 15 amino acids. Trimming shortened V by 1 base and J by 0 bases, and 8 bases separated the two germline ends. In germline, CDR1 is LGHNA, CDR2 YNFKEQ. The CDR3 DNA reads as TGTGCCAGCAGCCAAGCTAGCGCCAGCACAGATACGCAGTATTTT. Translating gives CASSQASASTDTQYF.

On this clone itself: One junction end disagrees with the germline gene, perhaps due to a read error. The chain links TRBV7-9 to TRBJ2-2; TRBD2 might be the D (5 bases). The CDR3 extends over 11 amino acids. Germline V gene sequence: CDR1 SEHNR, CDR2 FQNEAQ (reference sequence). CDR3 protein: CSSPEGGELFF. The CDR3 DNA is TGTTCCAGCCCCGAGGGCGGGGAGCTGTTTTTT.

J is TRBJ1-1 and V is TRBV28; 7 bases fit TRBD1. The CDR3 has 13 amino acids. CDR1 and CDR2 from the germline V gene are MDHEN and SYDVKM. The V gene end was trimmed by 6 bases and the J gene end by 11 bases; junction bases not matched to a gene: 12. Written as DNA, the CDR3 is TGTGCCAGCAGCCAACAGGGGCCATCAAGCGCTTTCTTT. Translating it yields CASSQQGPSSAFF.

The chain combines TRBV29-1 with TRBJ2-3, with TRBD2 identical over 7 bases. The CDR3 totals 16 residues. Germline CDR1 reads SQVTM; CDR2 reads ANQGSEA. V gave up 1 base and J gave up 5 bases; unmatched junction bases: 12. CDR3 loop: CSVEARYRGSGDTQYF. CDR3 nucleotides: TGCAGCGTTGAAGCACGTTACCGCGGGAGCGGAGATACGCAGTATTTT.

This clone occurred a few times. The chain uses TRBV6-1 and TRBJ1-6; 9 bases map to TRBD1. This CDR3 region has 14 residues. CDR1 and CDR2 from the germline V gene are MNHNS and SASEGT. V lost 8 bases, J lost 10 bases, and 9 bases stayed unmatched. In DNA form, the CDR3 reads TGTGCCAGCGGGGAATACAGGGGGCAATCACCCCTCCACTTT. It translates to CASGEYRGQSPLHF.

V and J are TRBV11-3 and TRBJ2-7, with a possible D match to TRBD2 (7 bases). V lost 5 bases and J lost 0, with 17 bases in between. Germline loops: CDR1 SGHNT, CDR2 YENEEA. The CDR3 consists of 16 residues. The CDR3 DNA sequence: TGTGCCAGCAGCCCGGCGGGGGCTACCCACTCCTACGAGCAGTACTTC. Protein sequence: CASSPAGATHSYEQYF.

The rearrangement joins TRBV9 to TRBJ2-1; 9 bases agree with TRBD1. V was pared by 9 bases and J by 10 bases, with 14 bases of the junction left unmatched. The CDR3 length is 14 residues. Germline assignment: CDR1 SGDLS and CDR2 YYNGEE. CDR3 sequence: CATSTGQGIGEQFF. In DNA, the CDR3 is TGTGCCACCTCAACCGGACAGGGGATAGGGGAGCAGTTCTTC.

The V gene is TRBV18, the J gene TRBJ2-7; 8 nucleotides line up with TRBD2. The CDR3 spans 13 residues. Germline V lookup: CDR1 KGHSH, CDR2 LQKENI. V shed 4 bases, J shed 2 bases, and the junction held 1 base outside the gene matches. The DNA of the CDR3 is TGTGCCAGCTCACACGGGGGGGCCTACGAGCAGTACTTC. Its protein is CASSHGGAYEQYF.

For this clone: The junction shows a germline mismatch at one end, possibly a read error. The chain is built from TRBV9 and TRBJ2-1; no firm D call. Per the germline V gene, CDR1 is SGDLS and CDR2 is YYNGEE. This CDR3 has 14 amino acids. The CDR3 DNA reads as TGTGCCAGCACCGTAACGAGCTCCTACAATGAGCAGTTCTTC. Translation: CASTVTSSYNEQFF.

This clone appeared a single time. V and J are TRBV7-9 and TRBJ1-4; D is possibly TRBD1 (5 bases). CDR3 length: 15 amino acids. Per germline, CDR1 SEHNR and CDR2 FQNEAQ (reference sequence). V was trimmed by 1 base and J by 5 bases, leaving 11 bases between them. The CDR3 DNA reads TGTGCCAGCAGCTTAGTAGGTGACAGAAATGAAAAACTGTTTTTT. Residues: CASSLVGDRNEKLFF.

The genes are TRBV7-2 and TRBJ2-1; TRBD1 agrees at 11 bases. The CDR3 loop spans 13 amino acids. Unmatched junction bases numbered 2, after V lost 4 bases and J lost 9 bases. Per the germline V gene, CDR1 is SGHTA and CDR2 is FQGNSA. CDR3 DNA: TGTGCCAGCAGCTGGGGACAGGGGGTTGAGCAGTTCTTC. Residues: CASSWGQGVEQFF. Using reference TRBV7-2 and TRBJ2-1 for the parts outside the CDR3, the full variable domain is GAGVSQSPSNKVTEKGKDVELRCDPISGHTALYWYRQSLGQGLEFLIYFQGNSAPDKSGLPSDRFSAERTGGSVSTLTIQRTQQEDSAVYLCASSWGQGVEQFFGPGTRLTVL.

CDR3 sequence (DNA): TGTGCCAGCAGCCTCCCGGGGGGGGCTAACACAGATACGCAGTATTTT. This encodes CASSLPGGANTDTQYF. The gene calls are TRBV11-2 and TRBJ2-3; TRBD2 agrees at 8 bases. CDR3 length: 16 amino acids. The V gene end was trimmed by 5 bases and the J gene end by 2 bases; junction bases not matched to a gene: 9. CDR1 and CDR2 from the germline V gene are SGHAT and FQNNGV.

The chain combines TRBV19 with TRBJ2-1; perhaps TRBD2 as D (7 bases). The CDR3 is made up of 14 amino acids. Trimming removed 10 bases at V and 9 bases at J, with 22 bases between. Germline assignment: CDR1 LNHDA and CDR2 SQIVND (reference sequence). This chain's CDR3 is CATLLGGGSGEQFF. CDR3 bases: TGTGCCACTCTTCTTGGCGGGGGCTCCGGTGAGCAGTTCTTC. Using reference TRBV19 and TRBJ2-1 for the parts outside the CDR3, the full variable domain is DGGITQSPKYLFRKEGQNVTLSCEQNLNHDAMYWYRQDPGQGLRLIYYSQIVNDFQKGDIAEGYSVSREKKESFPLTVTSAQKNPTAFYLCATLLGGGSGEQFFGPGTRLTVL.

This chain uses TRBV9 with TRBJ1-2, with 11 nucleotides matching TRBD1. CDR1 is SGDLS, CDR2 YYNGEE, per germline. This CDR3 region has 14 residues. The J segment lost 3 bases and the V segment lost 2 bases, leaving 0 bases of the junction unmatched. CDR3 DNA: TGTGCCAGCAGCGTGGGACAGGGGGACTATGGCTACACCTTC. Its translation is CASSVGQGDYGYTF.